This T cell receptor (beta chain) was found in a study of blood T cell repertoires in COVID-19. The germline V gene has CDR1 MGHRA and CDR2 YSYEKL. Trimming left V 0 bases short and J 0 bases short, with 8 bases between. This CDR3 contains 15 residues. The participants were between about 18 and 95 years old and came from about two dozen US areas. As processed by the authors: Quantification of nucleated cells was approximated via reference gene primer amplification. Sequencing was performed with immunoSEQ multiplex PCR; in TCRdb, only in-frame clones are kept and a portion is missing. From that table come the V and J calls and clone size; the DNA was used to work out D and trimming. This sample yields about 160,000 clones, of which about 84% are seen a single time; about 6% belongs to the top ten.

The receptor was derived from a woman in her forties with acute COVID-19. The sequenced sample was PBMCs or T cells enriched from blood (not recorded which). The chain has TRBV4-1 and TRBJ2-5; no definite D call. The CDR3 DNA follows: TGCGCCAGCAGCCAAGACCCCCGGTACCAAGAGACCCAGTACTTC. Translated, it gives CASSQDPRYQETQYF.